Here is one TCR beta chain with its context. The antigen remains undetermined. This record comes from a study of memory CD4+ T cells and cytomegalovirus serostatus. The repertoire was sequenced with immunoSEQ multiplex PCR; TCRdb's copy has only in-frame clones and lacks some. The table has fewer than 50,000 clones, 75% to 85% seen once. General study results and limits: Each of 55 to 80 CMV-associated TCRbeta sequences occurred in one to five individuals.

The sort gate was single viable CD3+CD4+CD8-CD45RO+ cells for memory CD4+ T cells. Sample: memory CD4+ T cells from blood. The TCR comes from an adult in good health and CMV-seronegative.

In DNA, the CDR3 is TGTGCCTGGAGTTCGAGAGACAGGGTGGGAGGTGGCTACACCTTC. It codes for CAWSSRDRVGGGYTF. The gene calls are TRBV30 and TRBJ1-2; 7 nucleotides agree with TRBD1. The CDR3 spans 15 residues. Germline CDR1 GTSNPN, CDR2 SVGIG (reference sequence). V dropped 2 bases and J dropped 7; count of bases not matched to a gene: 13.